The clone carrying this T cell receptor (beta chain) has only one observation. The data originate from a study of blood T cell repertoires in COVID-19. Study-wide background: Samples came from the United States, Italy and Spain, spanning acute and convalescent COVID-19.

Produced via immunoSEQ multiplex PCR; TCRdb's table is partial and in-frame only. The sample contains 450,000 to 600,000 clones, about 85% of which appear only once. Study members were between about 18 and 89 years old and lived in about two dozen US regions. Cohorts were determined from participant-reported clinical history. Trimming pared 5 bases from V and 1 base from J, leaving 12 bases between. The CDR3 has 15 amino acids. CDR1 LNHNV and CDR2 YYDKDF come from the germline V gene (reference sequence). Sequenced: PBMCs or T cells enriched from blood (not recorded which). The rearrangement uses TRBV15 and TRBJ1-3; D remains unclear. The receptor was isolated from a woman aged 18-30 years who had recovered from COVID-19. The CDR3 nucleotides are TGTGCCACCAGCCTACTTCGTTTTTCTGGAAACACCATATATTTT. Protein sequence: CATSLLRFSGNTIYF.